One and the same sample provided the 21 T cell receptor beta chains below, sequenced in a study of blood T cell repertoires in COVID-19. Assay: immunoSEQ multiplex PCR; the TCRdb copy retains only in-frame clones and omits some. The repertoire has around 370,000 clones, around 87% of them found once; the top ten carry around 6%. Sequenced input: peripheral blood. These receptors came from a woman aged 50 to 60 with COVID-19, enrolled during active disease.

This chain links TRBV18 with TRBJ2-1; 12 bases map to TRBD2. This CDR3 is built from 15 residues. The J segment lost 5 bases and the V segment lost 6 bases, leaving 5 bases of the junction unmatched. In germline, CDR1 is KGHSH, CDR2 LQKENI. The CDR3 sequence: CASSRGLAGHNEQFF. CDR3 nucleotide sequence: TGTGCCAGCTCGCGCGGACTAGCGGGACACAATGAGCAGTTCTTC.

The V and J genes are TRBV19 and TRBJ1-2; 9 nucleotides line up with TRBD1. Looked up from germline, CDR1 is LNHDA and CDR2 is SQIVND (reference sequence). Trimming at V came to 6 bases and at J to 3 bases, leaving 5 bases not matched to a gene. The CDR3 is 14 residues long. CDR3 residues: CASRFRDRDYGYTF. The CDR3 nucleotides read TGTGCCAGTAGATTTCGGGACAGGGACTATGGCTACACCTTC.

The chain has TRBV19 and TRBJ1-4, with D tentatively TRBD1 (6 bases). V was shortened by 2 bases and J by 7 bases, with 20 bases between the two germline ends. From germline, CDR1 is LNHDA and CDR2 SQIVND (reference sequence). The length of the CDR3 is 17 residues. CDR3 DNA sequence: TGTGCCAGTAGTATATCCTCTCCAGGGGCTCGCCTTGAAAAACTGTTTTTT. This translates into CASSISSPGARLEKLFF. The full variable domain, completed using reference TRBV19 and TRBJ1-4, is DGGITQSPKYLFRKEGQNVTLSCEQNLNHDAMYWYRQDPGQGLRLIYYSQIVNDFQKGDIAEGYSVSREKKESFPLTVTSAQKNPTAFYLCASSISSPGARLEKLFFGSGTQLSVL.

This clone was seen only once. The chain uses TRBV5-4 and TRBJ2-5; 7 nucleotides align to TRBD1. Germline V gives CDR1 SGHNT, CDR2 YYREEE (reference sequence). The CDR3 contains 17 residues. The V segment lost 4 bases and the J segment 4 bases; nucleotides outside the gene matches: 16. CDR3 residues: CASSPGGGSASGETQYF. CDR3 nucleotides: TGTGCCAGCAGCCCAGGGGGTGGTAGTGCTTCCGGAGAGACCCAGTACTTC.

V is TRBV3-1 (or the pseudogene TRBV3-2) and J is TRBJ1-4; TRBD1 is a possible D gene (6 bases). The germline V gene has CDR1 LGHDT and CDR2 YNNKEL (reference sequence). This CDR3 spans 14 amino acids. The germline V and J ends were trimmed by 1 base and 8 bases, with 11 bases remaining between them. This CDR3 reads CASSQARGGEKLFF. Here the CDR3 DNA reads TGTGCCAGCAGCCAAGCCAGGGGTGGCGAAAAACTGTTTTTT.

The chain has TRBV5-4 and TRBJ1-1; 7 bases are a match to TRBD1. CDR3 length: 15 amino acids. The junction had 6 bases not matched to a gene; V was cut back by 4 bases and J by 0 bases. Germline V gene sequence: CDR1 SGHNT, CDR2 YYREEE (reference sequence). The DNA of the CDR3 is TGTGCCAGCAGCCCAGGGGGGATCTTGAACACTGAAGCTTTCTTT. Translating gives CASSPGGILNTEAFF.

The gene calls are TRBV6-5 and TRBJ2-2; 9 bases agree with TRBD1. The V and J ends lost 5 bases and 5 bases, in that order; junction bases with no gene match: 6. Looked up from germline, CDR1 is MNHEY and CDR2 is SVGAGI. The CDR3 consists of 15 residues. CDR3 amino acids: CASSTGGAWTGELFF. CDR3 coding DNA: TGTGCCAGCAGTACAGGGGGCGCCTGGACCGGGGAGCTGTTTTTT.

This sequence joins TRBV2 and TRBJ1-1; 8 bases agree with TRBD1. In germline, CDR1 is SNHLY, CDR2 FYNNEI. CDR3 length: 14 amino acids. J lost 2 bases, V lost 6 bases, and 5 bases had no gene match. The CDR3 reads CASRNRGSNTEAFF. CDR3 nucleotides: TGTGCCAGCAGAAACAGGGGGTCTAACACTGAAGCTTTCTTT. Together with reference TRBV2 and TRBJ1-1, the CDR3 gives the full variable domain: EPEVTQTPSHQVTQMGQEVILRCVPISNHLYFYWYRQILGQKVEFLVSFYNNEISEKSEIFDDQFSVERPDGSNFTLKIRSTKLEDSAMYFCASRNRGSNTEAFFGQGTRLTVV.

CDR3 region: CASSLSRFDTQYF. Here the CDR3 DNA reads TGTGCCAGCAGCCTTAGCCGGTTCGATACGCAGTATTTT. The gene calls are TRBV5-6 and TRBJ2-3, with D unresolved. The CDR3 loop spans 13 amino acids. Germline V gene sequence: CDR1 SGHDT, CDR2 YYEEEE. The V end lost 4 bases, the J end lost 6 bases, and 12 bases lay between the germline ends. The full variable domain, its missing parts supplied by reference TRBV5-6 and TRBJ2-3, is DAGVTQSPTHLIKTRGQQVTLRCSPKSGHDTVSWYQQALGQGPQFIFQYYEEEERQRGNFPDRFSGHQFPNYSSELNVNALLLGDSALYLCASSLSRFDTQYFGPGTRLTVL.

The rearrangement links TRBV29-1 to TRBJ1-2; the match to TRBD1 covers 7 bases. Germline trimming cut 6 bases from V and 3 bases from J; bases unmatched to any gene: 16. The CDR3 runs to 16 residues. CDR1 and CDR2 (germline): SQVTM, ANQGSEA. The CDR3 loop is CSVMTRPGQIDYGYTF. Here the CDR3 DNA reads TGCAGCGTCATGACTCGACCGGGACAGATCGACTATGGCTACACCTTC.

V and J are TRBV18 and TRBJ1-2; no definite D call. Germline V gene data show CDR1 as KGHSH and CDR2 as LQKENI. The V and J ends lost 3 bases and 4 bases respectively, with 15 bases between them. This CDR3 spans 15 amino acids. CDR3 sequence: CASSPNLEQFYGYTF. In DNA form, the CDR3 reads TGTGCCAGCTCACCTAACCTTGAACAGTTCTATGGCTACACCTTC.

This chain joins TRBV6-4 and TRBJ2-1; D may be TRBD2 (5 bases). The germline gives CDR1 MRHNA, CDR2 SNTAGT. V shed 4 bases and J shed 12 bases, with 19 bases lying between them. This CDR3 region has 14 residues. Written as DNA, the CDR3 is TGTGCCAGCAGTGTGAGCGGAGGTGGGGTGAGGCAGTTCTTC. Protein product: CASSVSGGGVRQFF.

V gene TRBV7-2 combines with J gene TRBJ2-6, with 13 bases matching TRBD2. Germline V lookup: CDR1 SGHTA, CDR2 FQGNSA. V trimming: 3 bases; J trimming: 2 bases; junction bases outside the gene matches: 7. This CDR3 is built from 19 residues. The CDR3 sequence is CASSFSPGLAGAGANVLTF. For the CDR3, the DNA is TGTGCCAGCAGCTTTAGTCCCGGACTAGCGGGAGCTGGGGCCAACGTCCTGACTTTC.

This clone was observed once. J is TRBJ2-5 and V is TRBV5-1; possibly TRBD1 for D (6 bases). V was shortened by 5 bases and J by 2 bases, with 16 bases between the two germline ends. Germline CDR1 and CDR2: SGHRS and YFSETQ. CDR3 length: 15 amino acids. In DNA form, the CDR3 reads TGCGCCAGCAGATCAACCGGGACACGACAAGAGACCCAGTACTTC. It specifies CASRSTGTRQETQYF.

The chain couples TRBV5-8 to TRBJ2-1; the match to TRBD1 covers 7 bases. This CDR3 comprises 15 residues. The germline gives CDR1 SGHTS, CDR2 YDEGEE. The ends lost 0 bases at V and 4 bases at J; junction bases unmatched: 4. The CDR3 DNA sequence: TGTGCCAGCAGCTTGGACAGGGGCAGGTACAATGAGCAGTTCTTC. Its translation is CASSLDRGRYNEQFF.

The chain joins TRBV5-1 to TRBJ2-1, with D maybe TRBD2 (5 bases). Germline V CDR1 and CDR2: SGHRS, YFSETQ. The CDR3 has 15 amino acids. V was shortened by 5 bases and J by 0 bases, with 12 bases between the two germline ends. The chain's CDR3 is CASSIEGSSYNEQFF. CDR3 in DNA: TGCGCCAGCAGTATTGAGGGAAGCTCCTACAATGAGCAGTTCTTC.

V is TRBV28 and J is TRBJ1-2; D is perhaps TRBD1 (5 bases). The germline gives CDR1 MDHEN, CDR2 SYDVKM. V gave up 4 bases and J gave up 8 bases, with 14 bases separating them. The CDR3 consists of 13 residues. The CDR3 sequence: CASSSPGRWGYTF. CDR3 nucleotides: TGTGCCAGCAGTTCGCCAGGGAGGTGGGGCTACACCTTC.

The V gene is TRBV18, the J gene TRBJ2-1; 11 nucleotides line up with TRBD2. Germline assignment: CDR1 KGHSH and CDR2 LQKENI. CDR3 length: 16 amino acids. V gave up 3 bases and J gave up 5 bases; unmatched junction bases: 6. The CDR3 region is CASSPEIAGGNNEQFF. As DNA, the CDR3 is TGTGCCAGCTCACCCGAAATAGCGGGAGGGAACAATGAGCAGTTCTTC.

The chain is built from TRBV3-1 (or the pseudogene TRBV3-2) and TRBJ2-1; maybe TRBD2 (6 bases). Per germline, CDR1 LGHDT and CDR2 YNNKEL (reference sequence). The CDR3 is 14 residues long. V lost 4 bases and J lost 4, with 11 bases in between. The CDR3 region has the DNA TGTGCCAGCAGCCTTACGGGACTTTACAATGAGCAGTTCTTC. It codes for CASSLTGLYNEQFF.

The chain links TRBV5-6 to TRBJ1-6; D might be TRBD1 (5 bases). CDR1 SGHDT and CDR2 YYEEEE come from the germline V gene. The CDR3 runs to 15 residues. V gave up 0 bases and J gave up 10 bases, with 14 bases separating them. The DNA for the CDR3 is TGTGCCAGCAGCTTGGGGGCGGGACCGGGCTCACCCCTCCACTTT. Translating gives CASSLGAGPGSPLHF.

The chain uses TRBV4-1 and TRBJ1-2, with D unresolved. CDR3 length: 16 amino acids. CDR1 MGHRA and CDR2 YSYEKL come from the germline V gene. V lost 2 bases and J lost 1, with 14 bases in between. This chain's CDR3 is CASSQPRSGVNYGYTF. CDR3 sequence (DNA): TGCGCCAGCAGCCAACCCCGGTCAGGTGTTAACTATGGCTACACCTTC.